Below, one TCR beta chain is given with its context. What antigen it recognizes has not been identified. Qualities for individual bases were not recorded, and no much larger clone is one base off. Donors were 35 to 40 systemically healthy Caucasian individuals from Russia aged 6 to 90 years. Each donor gave around 9.5 milliliters of peripheral blood, collected into EDTA-treated Vacutainer tubes. Ficoll-Paque density-gradient centrifugation was used to isolate PBMCs, with at least 7 million per sample. Total RNA, at least 6 micrograms per sample, was extracted from PBMCs with Trizol reagent. For every donor, an aliquot of PBMCs went through flow cytometry to measure the percentages of naive CD45RAhigh/CD27high T cells. Trimming removed 3 bases from V and 6 bases from J, leaving 11 bases between the germline ends. The CDR3, from cysteine to phenylalanine, totals 14 residues. The kept DNA is CDR3 alone, 42 bases in frame from the first base. Sequences PRHDT (CDR1) and FYEKMQ (CDR2) are obtained from the germline V gene (reference sequence).

The data originate from a study of blood T cells in healthy people across ages (dated by TCRdb to 2015 to 2017). Study-wide context: Template switching captured roughly one uniquely barcoded TCR beta cDNA molecule per two T cells in model experiments. Using deep sequencing normalized with unique cDNA molecular identifiers, the study measured how TCR beta repertoire diversity changes with age. The donors were divided into four age groups: young (average around 15 years), middle-aged (approximately 42), aged (approximately 62) and long-lived (roughly 88). To avoid experimental bias, donors of different ages were spread randomly across the sequencing lanes. The study analyzed two additional independent replicas of 1 million unique cDNA reads from the same blood draw for two donors, one aged 18 to 30 and one aged 80 or older. Broader findings and caveats from the paper: A strong correlation was found between observed TCR beta diversity and the percentage of naive T cells measured by flow cytometry. Estimates of total diversity from one million sequenced T cells were regarded as lower bounds and underestimates. Because donor CMV infection status was unknown, age-related changes in expanded clonotypes were potentially confounded. Since profiling was done on bulk unsorted PBMCs, naive and antigen-experienced compartments could not be conclusively compared. Observed TCR beta diversity per million T cells fell roughly linearly with age, and a significant reduction was already apparent by age about 43. Compared with the aged group, the long-lived group had more naive CD4+ T cells, fewer expanded clones and increased TCR diversity, suggesting age selection.

The library was prepared using 5' RACE. TCRdb names Illumina HiSeq 2500 as the instrument used. A second PCR of about 6 to 11 cycles was run with a J-beta primer mix and a sample-barcoded 5' primer. Each TCR beta cDNA molecule received a unique molecular identifier from a template-switch 5' adaptor carrying 12 random nucleotides. Each sample yielded at least 3 million CDR3-containing paired-end reads. All of the RNA was converted into first-strand cDNA using the Mint cDNA synthesis kit, with a TRBC-specific oligonucleotide serving as the primer. Following uracil-DNA glycosylase treatment, a first 18-cycle PCR with universal primers M1SS and BC2_uni_R was performed on all cDNA. The study's own analysis went as follows. Each sample was normalized by randomly selecting 1 million high-quality reads, each carrying a distinct molecular identifier. Instead of being binned into consensus sequences, reads with shared molecular identifiers were discarded. MiTCR, run with a Q25 quality threshold and the strictest error-elimination algorithm, handled CDR3 identification, clonotype clustering and error correction. A nonparametric unseen species model with Euler transformation was used to estimate a lower bound on total TCR beta diversity. TCRdb handled the public reads itself, with Q25 trimming in fastp and clone calling in MiXCR, and kept productive beta chains. Here each entry gathers all rows of one CDR3 protein and keeps the most common genes and DNA. In this record, the V and J calls reflect TCRdb's handling and not the investigators' own analysis. For this sample there are approximately 1,000,000 distinct CDR3 sequences; 35% to 55% appear just once. Jointly, the top ten make up approximately 17% of the sample.

This sequence uses TRBV13 and TRBJ2-2; the D segment could be TRBD2, given 6 matching bases. The specimen sequenced was blood. This clonotype originated in a woman aged 55-69 years in good health. The DNA sequence is as follows: TGTGCCAGCAGCTTCCCGGGAGTGGCCGGGGAGCTGTTTTTT. Its translation is CASSFPGVAGELFF.